These 29 T cell receptor beta chains were sequenced from one sample in a study of blood T cell repertoires in COVID-19. Profiled with immunoSEQ multiplex PCR; TCRdb holds only in-frame clones, not every one. This table holds roughly 700,000 clones, more than 80% found once. The material sequenced was peripheral blood. The receptors here all came from a young woman with acute or convalescent COVID-19.

The chain couples TRBV7-2 to TRBJ2-4; 7 bases map to TRBD1. V lost 5 bases and J lost 0; bases outside the gene matches: 4. This CDR3 spans 15 amino acids. In germline, CDR1 is SGHTA, CDR2 FQGNSA. CDR3 sequence: CASSGDSLAKNIQYF. The DNA of the CDR3 is TGTGCCAGCAGCGGGGACAGCCTAGCCAAAAACATTCAGTACTTC.

This chain uses TRBV5-6 with TRBJ1-2; the D is unclear. Germline V gives CDR1 SGHDT, CDR2 YYEEEE. CDR3 length: 12 amino acids. Trimming took 4 bases from V and 6 from J, leaving 10 bases between them. The DNA for the CDR3 is TGTGCCAGCAGCACCAACTCACATGGCTACACCTTC. Its translation: CASSTNSHGYTF.

V is TRBV27 and J is TRBJ2-2, with D maybe TRBD1 (6 bases). V lost 8 bases and J 1 base, leaving 17 bases between the germline ends. Germline assignment: CDR1 MNHEY and CDR2 SMNVEV (reference sequence). The CDR3 sequence is 16 residues long. The CDR3 DNA reads TGTGCCAGCTCCCCCATCCGGGACATGAACACCGGGGAGCTGTTTTTT. Translating it yields CASSPIRDMNTGELFF.

This chain links TRBV30 with TRBJ1-2; the D is unclear. V lost 0 bases and J lost 6, with 11 bases in between. The CDR3 extends over 13 amino acids. Germline V gene data show CDR1 as GTSNPN and CDR2 as SVGIG (reference sequence). CDR3 bases: TGTGCCTGGAGTGTAGGAGGGCTGGATGGCTACACCTTC. Amino acids: CAWSVGGLDGYTF. The full variable domain, with the rest looked up from reference TRBV30 and TRBJ1-2, is SQTIHQWPATLVQPVGSPLSLECTVEGTSNPNLYWYRQAAGRGLQLLFYSVGIGQISSEVPQNLSASRPQDRQFILSSKKLLLSDSGFYLCAWSVGGLDGYTFGSGTRLTVV.

The chain is built from TRBV6-1 and TRBJ2-1, with TRBD2 as a possible D gene (6 bases). Germline lookup yields CDR1 MNHNS and CDR2 SASEGT. The CDR3 consists of 12 residues. Trimming pared 6 bases from V and 6 bases from J, leaving 9 bases between. The chain's CDR3 is CASSGEVNEQFF. The CDR3 nucleotides are TGTGCCAGCAGCGGGGAGGTCAATGAGCAGTTCTTC.

This clone has a single count. The chain is built from TRBV9 and TRBJ1-1; 7 bases align to TRBD1. The CDR3 covers 17 residues. The trim removed 0 bases at V and 0 bases at J, leaving 8 bases unmatched. Germline lookup yields CDR1 SGDLS and CDR2 YYNGEE. CDR3 in amino acids: CASSVVEGGIVNTEAFF. CDR3 coding DNA: TGTGCCAGCAGCGTAGTGGAAGGGGGCATCGTGAACACTGAAGCTTTCTTT. The full variable domain, with the rest looked up from reference TRBV9 and TRBJ1-1, is DSGVTQTPKHLITATGQRVTLRCSPRSGDLSVYWYQQSLDQGLQFLIQYYNGEERAKGNILERFSAQQFPDLHSELNLSSLELGDSALYFCASSVVEGGIVNTEAFFGQGTRLTVV.

J is TRBJ1-5 and V is TRBV6-2 or TRBV6-3; 8 nucleotides line up with TRBD1. Per germline, CDR1 MNHEY and CDR2 SVGEGT. The CDR3 extends over 15 amino acids. V lost 5 bases and J lost 7; bases outside the gene matches: 10. CDR3 nucleotide sequence: TGTGCCAGCAGTCCCTCGGACAGGGCAATGCAGCCCCAGCATTTT. This gives the protein CASSPSDRAMQPQHF.

In this sample, this clone turned up once. The rearrangement links TRBV2 to TRBJ2-7; possible D gene TRBD1, 5 bases. V was trimmed by 4 bases and J by 3 bases, leaving 13 bases between them. Germline V gene lookup returns CDR1 SNHLY and CDR2 FYNNEI. The CDR3 is 14 residues long. This chain's CDR3 is CASSARQLNYEQYF. DNA of the CDR3: TGTGCCAGCAGTGCGCGACAGCTTAACTACGAGCAGTACTTC.

V and J are TRBV2 and TRBJ1-1, with a tentative D call TRBD1 (6 bases). The V end lost 4 bases, the J end lost 12 bases, and 18 bases lay between the germline ends. From germline, CDR1 is SNHLY and CDR2 FYNNEI. The CDR3 length is 13 residues. The CDR3 spells CASSGGPGVWSFF. The CDR3 coding sequence is TGTGCCAGCAGTGGGGGCCCAGGGGTTTGGTCTTTCTTT.

The chain carries TRBV9 and TRBJ1-4; tentatively, D is TRBD1 (6 bases). The V gene's germline CDR1 is SGDLS and CDR2 YYNGEE. CDR3 size: 15 residues. V shed 0 bases and J shed 5 bases, with 11 bases lying between them. CDR3 sequence (DNA): TGTGCCAGCAGCGTAGACGGGACACGGAATGAAAAACTGTTTTTT. Encoded protein: CASSVDGTRNEKLFF.

The chain employs TRBV19 and TRBJ2-2; 10 bases are shared with TRBD2. The germline CDR1 and CDR2 sequences are LNHDA and SQIVND (reference sequence). The CDR3 is 16 amino acids. With V trimmed by 7 bases and J by 2 bases, 7 bases remained unmatched. The CDR3 nucleotides read TGTGCCAGTAAAGCAAGCGGGGGGGACAACACCGGGGAGCTGTTTTTT. Translation: CASKASGGDNTGELFF. Supplemented by reference TRBV19 and TRBJ2-2, the full variable domain reads DGGITQSPKYLFRKEGQNVTLSCEQNLNHDAMYWYRQDPGQGLRLIYYSQIVNDFQKGDIAEGYSVSREKKESFPLTVTSAQKNPTAFYLCASKASGGDNTGELFFGEGSRLTVL.

The chain carries TRBV4-3 and TRBJ2-7, with D maybe TRBD1 (6 bases). This CDR3 has 14 amino acids. V was clipped by 0 bases and J by 4 bases, with 10 bases between them. The germline gives CDR1 LGHNA, CDR2 YSLEER. In nucleotides, the CDR3 is TGCGCCAGCAGCCAAGATGCAGGGGATTACGAGCAGTACTTC. Translation: CASSQDAGDYEQYF.

The rearrangement uses TRBV5-1 and TRBJ2-5; the match to TRBD2 covers 9 bases. The ends lost 5 bases at V and 6 bases at J; junction bases unmatched: 14. The germline gives CDR1 SGHRS, CDR2 YFSETQ. This CDR3 is 16 amino acids long. The CDR3, as DNA: TGCGCCAGCAGTTCGGGACTAGCAGTATTGGGGAAGACCCAGTACTTC. Encoded protein: CASSSGLAVLGKTQYF.

The rearrangement joins TRBV12-3 or TRBV12-4 to TRBJ2-3; D is uncertain. The CDR3 spans 11 residues. V shed 4 bases and J shed 5 bases, with 4 bases lying between them. CDR3 DNA sequence: TGTGCCAGCAGTTCGGTAGATACGCAGTATTTT. Translating gives CASSSVDTQYF.

The V gene is TRBV9, the J gene TRBJ2-1, with 10 bases lining up with TRBD2. V was clipped by 2 bases and J by 0 bases; unmatched bases: 8. Germline V CDR1 and CDR2: SGDLS, YYNGEE. This CDR3 comprises 18 residues. In DNA, the CDR3 is TGTGCCAGCAGCGTCCCCCTAGCGGGGGTCCCCTCCTACAATGAGCAGTTCTTC. This encodes CASSVPLAGVPSYNEQFF.

The chain links TRBV6-6 to TRBJ1-1; 11 bases fit TRBD1. V lost 2 bases, J lost 3 bases, and 5 bases stayed unmatched. Per the germline V gene, CDR1 is MNHNY and CDR2 is SVGAGI (reference sequence). This CDR3 spans 16 amino acids. The CDR3: CASSYTRDRGYTEAFF. The CDR3 region has the DNA TGTGCCAGCAGTTACACGCGGGACAGGGGGTACACTGAAGCTTTCTTT.

The V gene is TRBV18, the J gene TRBJ1-1; a weak D match, TRBD1 (6 bases). Germline V gene lookup returns CDR1 KGHSH and CDR2 LQKENI. The V end was cut by 5 bases, the J end by 0 bases, with 13 bases between. This CDR3 has 15 residues. This CDR3 is CASSEAGAMNTEAFF. CDR3 sequence (DNA): TGTGCCAGCTCAGAGGCAGGGGCGATGAACACTGAAGCTTTCTTT.

The rearrangement uses TRBV5-1 and TRBJ1-2; the D gene is possibly TRBD1 (5 bases). CDR3 length: 14 amino acids. Germline V gene sequence: CDR1 SGHRS, CDR2 YFSETQ. V shed 3 bases and J shed 0 bases, with 9 bases lying between them. The CDR3 loop reads CASSSTTANYGYTF. The CDR3, as DNA: TGCGCCAGCAGCTCCACGACAGCTAACTATGGCTACACCTTC.

The V and J genes are TRBV5-1 and TRBJ1-1; D is perhaps TRBD1 (5 bases). Trimming removed 3 bases from V and 0 bases from J, with 15 bases in between. Germline values: CDR1 SGHRS, CDR2 YFSETQ. The CDR3 contains 16 residues. CDR3 sequence reads: CASSSNPTGMNTEAFF. CDR3 DNA sequence: TGCGCCAGCAGCTCCAATCCAACAGGAATGAACACTGAAGCTTTCTTT.

The chain carries TRBV4-3 and TRBJ2-1; tentative D call: TRBD1 (6 bases). This CDR3 is 16 amino acids long. With 0 bases removed from V and 7 bases from J, the gap between germline ends came to 16 bases. Germline V gives CDR1 LGHNA, CDR2 YSLEER. This CDR3 reads CASSQDSGGPGNEQFF. The CDR3 nucleotides read TGCGCCAGCAGCCAAGATAGTGGGGGCCCGGGGAATGAGCAGTTCTTC.

The chain recombines TRBV18 with TRBJ2-7; 9 positions agree with TRBD1. The CDR3 is 18 residues long. The germline gives CDR1 KGHSH, CDR2 LQKENI. V lost 3 bases, J lost 5 bases, and 17 bases stayed unmatched. The CDR3 reads CASSPLATGGQSKNEQYF. DNA for the CDR3: TGTGCCAGCTCACCCTTGGCAACAGGGGGCCAGAGTAAGAACGAGCAGTACTTC.

Of note for this clone: Distinct nucleotide sequences in the sample also encode this CDR3. The chain is built from TRBV19 and TRBJ1-1; D gene uncertain. The germline gives CDR1 LNHDA, CDR2 SQIVND (reference sequence). The CDR3 has 11 residues. V lost 5 bases and J 4 bases, leaving 5 bases between the germline ends. The CDR3 loop is CASSRGTEAFF. DNA for the CDR3: TGTGCCAGTAGTCGGGGCACTGAAGCTTTCTTT.

To note about this clone: At the DNA level, this CDR3 is encoded by other sequences in the same sample as well. The rearrangement uses TRBV24-1 and TRBJ2-7; tentatively, D is TRBD1 (6 bases). V lost 5 bases and J 2 bases, leaving 9 bases between the germline ends. Germline CDR1 and CDR2: KGHDR and SFDVKD. The CDR3 runs to 13 residues. The chain's CDR3 is CATSGTGTYEQYF. CDR3 DNA sequence: TGTGCCACCAGTGGAACAGGGACCTACGAGCAGTACTTC.

This chain links TRBV23-1 with TRBJ1-5; TRBD1 aligns across 7 bases. TRBV23-1 is an ORF, with its function uncertain. V lost 2 bases, J lost 7 bases, and 14 bases stayed unmatched. The CDR3 covers 17 residues. The CDR3 DNA reads TGCGCCAGCAGTCAAGAGTTAGGGTTGGGGGACAGCCAGCCCCAGCATTTT. Translating it yields CASSQELGLGDSQPQHF.

The chain couples TRBV6-1 to TRBJ1-5; no definite D call. This CDR3 has 14 amino acids. Germline V gives CDR1 MNHNS, CDR2 SASEGT. Trimming stripped 3 bases from V and 5 bases from J, with 11 bases between. DNA for the CDR3: TGTGCCAGCAGTGAGCGGGTGGAGGATCAGCCCCAGCATTTT. This gives the protein CASSERVEDQPQHF.

As for this clone: The same CDR3 also results from other DNA sequences found in this sample. The chain uses TRBV30 and TRBJ1-1; D gene unclear. V lost 2 bases, J lost 0 bases, and 7 bases lay in between. This CDR3 spans 13 amino acids. CDR1 GTSNPN and CDR2 SVGIG come from the germline V gene (reference sequence). This CDR3 is CAWSSGLNTEAFF. DNA of the CDR3: TGTGCCTGGAGTTCAGGATTGAACACTGAAGCTTTCTTT.

V is TRBV2 and J is TRBJ2-2, with D tentatively TRBD2 (5 bases). Trimming removed 7 bases at V and 2 bases at J, with 14 bases between. The CDR3 is 15 amino acids. CDR1 and CDR2 (germline): SNHLY, FYNNEI. Written as DNA, the CDR3 is TGTGCCAGCATCGACGGGATTATCAACACCGGGGAGCTGTTTTTT. Its translation: CASIDGIINTGELFF.

The chain recombines TRBV9 with TRBJ2-2, with 10 bases matching TRBD2. The CDR3 extends over 14 amino acids. V trimming: 7 bases; J trimming: 6 bases; junction bases outside the gene matches: 6. Germline CDR1 SGDLS, CDR2 YYNGEE. CDR3 in amino acids: CASRSGGAAGELFF. In nucleotides, the CDR3 is TGTGCCAGCCGGAGCGGGGGGGCAGCCGGGGAGCTGTTTTTT.

The chain recombines TRBV19 with TRBJ2-7; TRBD1 is a possible D gene (6 bases). Germline V gives CDR1 LNHDA, CDR2 SQIVND (reference sequence). This CDR3 comprises 16 residues. Deletions cut 5 bases from V and 2 bases from J, with 19 bases between. The CDR3, as DNA: TGTGCCAGTAGTCCCGAGGGACATAAGCTTACCTACGAGCAGTACTTC. This translates into CASSPEGHKLTYEQYF.